What follows are 26 T cell receptor beta chains derived from one specimen sequenced in a study of blood T cells in healthy people across ages. Using a J-beta primer mix together with a sample-barcoded 5' primer, a second PCR was run for roughly 7 to 12 cycles. TCRdb redid the calling of the 5' RACE reads with MiXCR, one entry per CDR3 protein. The table has 1.8 million or so distinct CDR3 sequences, roughly two fifths seen once. The sequenced material came from blood. The receptor set was obtained from a human donor in good health.

The chain links TRBV20-1 to TRBJ2-3; TRBD2 matches at 13 bases. Germline CDR1 DFQATT, CDR2 SNEGSKA (reference sequence). CDR3 length: 16 amino acids. Trimming removed 5 bases from V and 5 bases from J; junction bases left unmatched: 10. The CDR3 sequence is CSAEDRTSGGVDTQYF. DNA for the CDR3: TGCAGTGCTGAGGACAGGACTAGCGGGGGAGTAGATACGCAGTATTTT.

Only one count was recorded for this clonotype. J is TRBJ2-3 and V is TRBV7-2; tentatively, D is TRBD2 (5 bases). V lost 2 bases and J 3 bases, leaving 15 bases between the germline ends. The CDR3 sequence is 16 residues long. The V gene's germline CDR1 is SGHTA and CDR2 FQGNSA. The CDR3 region is CASSLSSGLATDTQYF. For the CDR3, the DNA is TGTGCCAGCAGCTTATCTAGTGGGCTAGCTACAGATACGCAGTATTTT.

The V gene is TRBV10-3, the J gene TRBJ2-7, with D possibly being TRBD1 (5 bases). The germline CDR1 and CDR2 sequences are ENHRY and SYGVKD. V lost 0 bases and J lost 2, with 11 bases in between. This CDR3 region has 15 residues. CDR3 sequence: CAISESGASAYEQYF. Written as DNA, the CDR3 is TGTGCCATCAGTGAGTCAGGGGCGAGTGCCTACGAGCAGTACTTC.

The chain uses TRBV4-3 and TRBJ1-5; D is unresolved. Trimming stripped 0 bases from V and 5 bases from J, with 8 bases between. This CDR3 has 14 amino acids. CDR1 LGHNA and CDR2 YSLEER come from the germline V gene. Written as DNA, the CDR3 is TGCGCCAGCAGCCAAGATCTGATTTATCAGCCCCAGCATTTT. Translation gives CASSQDLIYQPQHF.

This clonotype was counted a few times. The CDR3 DNA reads as TGCGCCAGCAGCTCCTCCAGACAGGGGCGGGTGAACATTCAGTACTTC. It encodes CASSSSRQGRVNIQYF. The chain couples TRBV5-1 to TRBJ2-4, with 8 bases fitting TRBD1. This CDR3 contains 16 residues. Looked up from germline, CDR1 is SGHRS and CDR2 is YFSETQ. V lost 3 bases to trimming and J lost 7 bases; unmatched junction nucleotides: 12.

V and J are TRBV6-1 and TRBJ1-2; maybe TRBD1 (5 bases). The CDR3 extends over 13 amino acids. Germline-derived CDR1 and CDR2 are MNHNS and SASEGT. V gave up 7 bases and J gave up 2 bases, with 11 bases separating them. The CDR3 reads CASTSGRNYGYTF. In DNA form, the CDR3 reads TGTGCCAGCACTTCAGGGAGGAACTATGGCTACACCTTC.

This sequence joins TRBV12-3 or TRBV12-4 and TRBJ2-5; the D gene is possibly TRBD1 (6 bases). The CDR3 is made up of 13 amino acids. V was pared by 6 bases and J by 5 bases, with 13 bases between. DNA of the CDR3: TGTGCCAGCAGAGTACAGGGACGGGAGACCCAGTACTTC. Translation: CASRVQGRETQYF.

This clonotype was counted between two and nine times. The rearrangement joins TRBV4-2 to TRBJ2-5; either TRBD1 or TRBD2 may fit D (6 bases each). This CDR3 is built from 16 residues. The V and J ends lost 4 bases and 4 bases respectively, with 19 bases between them. Germline V gives CDR1 LGHNA, CDR2 YNFKEQ. CDR3 residues: CASSLRGQPSRETQYF. The CDR3 DNA sequence: TGTGCCAGCAGCCTCCGGGGGCAACCTAGTCGAGAGACCCAGTACTTC.

V usage is TRBV6-5 and J usage is TRBJ2-1; no reliable D call. This CDR3 is 17 amino acids long. V lost 0 bases, J lost 1 base, and 13 bases lay in between. Germline assignment: CDR1 MNHEY and CDR2 SVGAGI. CDR3 DNA: TGTGCCAGCAGTTACTCGAGGTCTTTGAGATCCTACAATGAGCAGTTCTTC. Amino acids: CASSYSRSLRSYNEQFF.

CDR3 protein: CASSPRTGGCYGYTF. The CDR3 DNA is TGTGCCAGCAGCCCGCGGACAGGGGGTTGCTATGGCTACACCTTC. V gene TRBV9 combines with J gene TRBJ1-2; 10 nucleotides align to TRBD1. From germline, CDR1 is SGDLS and CDR2 YYNGEE. After removal of 4 bases from V and 4 bases from J, the junction contained 7 bases not matched to a gene. The CDR3 loop spans 15 amino acids.

This clonotype was seen a handful of times. The chain joins TRBV20-1 to TRBJ1-1; 8 nucleotides match TRBD1. CDR3 length equals 15 residues. V shed 0 bases, J shed 5 bases, and the junction held 8 bases outside the gene matches. Looked up from germline, CDR1 is DFQATT and CDR2 is SNEGSKA (reference sequence). The chain's CDR3 is CSARDTGQGGTEAFF. Here the CDR3 DNA reads TGCAGTGCTAGAGATACTGGACAGGGAGGGACTGAAGCTTTCTTT.

The genes are TRBV7-8 and TRBJ2-3; D remains ambiguous. Trimming removed 0 bases from V and 2 bases from J, with 12 bases in between. The germline V gene has CDR1 SGHVS and CDR2 FQNEAQ. The CDR3 loop spans 16 amino acids. The CDR3 sequence: CASSLAASGDTDTQYF. As DNA, the CDR3 is TGTGCCAGCAGCTTAGCTGCGAGTGGAGACACAGATACGCAGTATTTT.

A few counts support this clonotype. This chain links TRBV4-1 with TRBJ1-2; 12 bases match TRBD1. The CDR3 is made up of 15 amino acids. V shed 4 bases, J shed 4 bases, and the junction held 4 bases outside the gene matches. Germline assignment: CDR1 MGHRA and CDR2 YSYEKL. The CDR3 DNA is TGCGCCAGCAGCCGCGGGACAGGGGGCTTCTATGGCTACACCTTC. It translates to CASSRGTGGFYGYTF.

The chain couples TRBV20-1 to TRBJ2-7, with 8 bases identical to TRBD1. This CDR3 region has 13 residues. The germline V gene encodes CDR1 DFQATT and CDR2 SNEGSKA (reference sequence). V shed 5 bases, J shed 7 bases, and the junction held 10 bases outside the gene matches. CDR3 sequence: CSAQGQGAREQYF. The CDR3 DNA follows: TGCAGTGCTCAGGGCCAGGGGGCAAGGGAGCAGTACTTC.

This chain links TRBV7-2 with TRBJ2-7; D assignment may be TRBD1 or TRBD2 (5 bases each). The J call could be wrong; TRBJ2-5 is a better fit for the DNA end. This CDR3 region has 15 residues. The V gene's germline CDR1 is SGHTA and CDR2 FQGNSA. In DNA form, the CDR3 reads TGTGCCAGCAGCTTGGGGGTCCGCCTTTGGGAGACCCAGTACTTC. The encoded protein is CASSLGVRLWETQYF.

This clonotype occurred once. A much larger clone lies one base from this, so it may be a read error. The rearrangement uses TRBV29-1 and TRBJ2-1, with 8 positions matching TRBD1. Germline values: CDR1 SQVTM, CDR2 ANQGSEA. The CDR3 loop spans 15 amino acids. The J segment lost 9 bases and the V segment lost 8 bases, leaving 18 bases of the junction unmatched. The CDR3 DNA follows: TGCAGCCTTCTCCGTTCGGGACAGGTAGGGAGTGAGCAGTTCTTC. Translated: CSLLRSGQVGSEQFF.

This chain links TRBV7-2 with TRBJ2-3; no clear D. V dropped 5 bases and J dropped 4 bases, with 7 bases sitting between them. The CDR3 is 12 amino acids. The germline V gene has CDR1 SGHTA and CDR2 FQGNSA. The CDR3 sequence is CASSRNSDTQYF. The CDR3 DNA reads as TGTGCCAGCAGCAGAAATTCAGATACGCAGTATTTT.

There are a few counts of this clonotype. The rearrangement links TRBV2 to TRBJ2-2; D gene uncertain. The germline CDR1 and CDR2 sequences are SNHLY and FYNNEI. CDR3 length equals 15 residues. The V end was cut by 1 base, the J end by 5 bases, with 11 bases between. The CDR3 loop is CASSEGLGRTGELFF. DNA for the CDR3: TGTGCCAGCAGTGAAGGCCTAGGACGGACCGGGGAGCTGTTTTTT.

J is TRBJ2-1 and V is TRBV4-3; tentative D call: TRBD2 (5 bases). The CDR3 has 15 residues. The V end lost 0 bases, the J end lost 5 bases, and 11 bases lay between the germline ends. Germline CDR1 reads LGHNA; CDR2 reads YSLEER. DNA of the CDR3: TGCGCCAGCAGCCAAGAAAGGCGGGTCAACAATGAGCAGTTCTTC. Translation gives CASSQERRVNNEQFF.

V gene TRBV18 combines with J gene TRBJ1-1; TRBD1 agrees at 9 bases. The CDR3 has 16 residues. V trimming: 4 bases; J trimming: 1 base; junction bases outside the gene matches: 7. The germline V gene encodes CDR1 KGHSH and CDR2 LQKENI. This chain's CDR3 is CASSRGGGQGNTEAFF. In nucleotides, the CDR3 is TGTGCCAGCTCACGTGGCGGGGGACAGGGGAACACTGAAGCTTTCTTT.

The chain carries TRBV6-6 and TRBJ2-1, with D possibly TRBD2 on 7 matching bases. The V end lost 8 bases, the J end lost 7 bases, and 24 bases lay between the germline ends. The CDR3 has 16 residues. Germline V lookup: CDR1 MNHNY, CDR2 SVGAGI (reference sequence). The CDR3 sequence is CASGLVGGARRNEQFF. In DNA form, the CDR3 reads TGTGCCAGCGGGTTGGTGGGGGGGGCCCGGCGGAATGAGCAGTTCTTC.

V and J are TRBV5-1 and TRBJ2-3; the D is unclear. In germline, CDR1 is SGHRS, CDR2 YFSETQ. The CDR3 has 15 amino acids. Trimming removed 3 bases at V and 0 bases at J, with 11 bases between. CDR3 coding DNA: TGCGCCAGCAGCTCGGACCCGGCTAGCACAGATACGCAGTATTTT. Translated: CASSSDPASTDTQYF.

The V gene is TRBV20-1, the J gene TRBJ2-7, with D maybe TRBD2 (5 bases). This CDR3 spans 14 amino acids. V lost 4 bases, J lost 2 bases, and 15 bases lay in between. CDR1 is DFQATT and CDR2 is SNEGSKA in the germline V gene (reference sequence). CDR3 sequence (DNA): TGCAGTGCTACCCGGACCATCGGGGCCTACGAGCAGTACTTC. Protein product: CSATRTIGAYEQYF.

This clonotype has a handful of counts. This chain joins TRBV7-2 and TRBJ2-5; D possibly uses TRBD1 or TRBD2 (5 bases each). Judging by the DNA end, TRBJ2-7 fits better; the J call may be wrong. The CDR3 runs to 15 residues. Germline V gene lookup returns CDR1 SGHTA and CDR2 FQGNSA. CDR3 protein: CASSLEGWNGDEQYF. CDR3 coding DNA: TGTGCCAGCAGCTTAGAGGGGTGGAACGGGGACGAGCAGTACTTC.

The chain joins TRBV25-1 to TRBJ2-1, with 8 bases identical to TRBD1. V shed 3 bases and J 12 bases; nucleotides not matched to a gene: 10. The CDR3 runs to 14 residues. Germline lookup yields CDR1 MGHDK and CDR2 SYGVNS. The CDR3: CASSEPGTGRAQFF. Written as DNA, the CDR3 is TGTGCCAGCAGTGAGCCGGGGACAGGAAGAGCGCAGTTCTTC.

The chain has TRBV29-1 and TRBJ1-1, with D perhaps TRBD1 (6 bases). The V end lost 3 bases, the J end lost 3 bases, and 11 bases lay between the germline ends. The CDR3 extends over 13 amino acids. Germline loops: CDR1 SQVTM, CDR2 ANQGSEA. The CDR3 DNA is TGCAGCGTTGAGGCACAGGGACACACTGAAGCTTTCTTT. Protein: CSVEAQGHTEAFF.